Following are 27 T cell receptor beta chains from one sample sequenced in a study of cytomegalovirus exposure and HLA in healthy donors. In the PCR, 60 Vbeta and 13 Jbeta primers were used. The protocol was immunoSEQ multiplex PCR, while the TCRdb copy is restricted to in-frame clones and leaves out a portion. Among some 150,000 clones listed, more than 60% were seen once. Specimen: PBMCs. All receptors derive from a female donor in good health and CMV-seronegative.

The V and J genes are TRBV6-5 and TRBJ1-2; D unclear. Trimming removed 0 bases from V and 4 bases from J, with 9 bases in between. The CDR3 length is 14 residues. CDR1 is MNHEY, CDR2 SVGAGI, per germline. The DNA of the CDR3 is TGTGCCAGCAGTTACTCGAGTGGCGGCTATGGCTACACCTTC. Encoded protein: CASSYSSGGYGYTF.

J is TRBJ1-1 and V is TRBV7-8; D is unresolved. CDR3 length equals 13 residues. Germline loops: CDR1 SGHVS, CDR2 FQNEAQ. Trimming cost V 5 bases and J 4 bases, with 11 bases left between them. In DNA, the CDR3 is TGTGCCAGCAGCCAGGTCCTGGGCACTGAAGCTTTCTTT. Translating it yields CASSQVLGTEAFF.

The chain links TRBV11-2 to TRBJ1-4; D is undetermined. From germline, CDR1 is SGHAT and CDR2 FQNNGV. The CDR3 spans 13 residues. V was trimmed by 2 bases and J by 6 bases, leaving 7 bases between them. The chain's CDR3 is CASSLIRDEKLFF. The DNA for the CDR3 is TGTGCCAGCAGCTTAATCCGGGATGAAAAACTGTTTTTT.

The chain carries TRBV6-1 and TRBJ1-2, with TRBD1 matching 8 bases. The junction had 2 bases not matched to a gene; V was cut back by 6 bases and J by 5 bases. This CDR3 has 12 residues. CDR1 is MNHNS and CDR2 is SASEGT in the germline V gene. CDR3: CASRTGGYGYTF. The CDR3 DNA sequence: TGTGCCAGCAGAACAGGGGGATATGGCTACACCTTC.

This clone was counted once. This sequence joins TRBV27 and TRBJ2-3; D ambiguous. V lost 7 bases and J lost 2, with 4 bases in between. The CDR3 is 11 residues long. CDR1 and CDR2 from the germline V gene are MNHEY and SMNVEV (reference sequence). This chain's CDR3 is CASTDTDTQYF. CDR3 bases: TGTGCCAGCACAGACACAGATACGCAGTATTTT.

This clone was detected only a few times. The CDR3 reads CASSLARGTGPGNTIYF. CDR3 DNA sequence: TGTGCCAGCAGCTTAGCGAGGGGGACAGGGCCTGGAAACACCATATATTTT. The genes are TRBV7-6 and TRBJ1-3, with 9 bases fitting TRBD1. Germline V gene sequence: CDR1 SGHVS, CDR2 FNYEAQ. The CDR3 has 17 residues. J gave up 2 bases and V 0 bases, and 5 bases lay outside the gene matches.

This chain connects TRBV5-4 to TRBJ2-7; perhaps D is TRBD1 or TRBD2 (6 bases each). Germline V CDR1 and CDR2: SGHNT, YYREEE (reference sequence). The ends were cut back, 4 bases at V and 0 bases at J, with 14 bases in the middle. The CDR3 has 15 amino acids. CDR3 region: CASSVGGPSSYEQYF. CDR3 nucleotides: TGTGCCAGCAGCGTGGGGGGCCCTAGCTCCTACGAGCAGTACTTC. The complete variable domain, with remaining parts taken from reference TRBV5-4 and TRBJ2-7, reads ETGVTQSPTHLIKTRGQQVTLRCSSQSGHNTVSWYQQALGQGPQFIFQYYREEENGRGNFPPRFSGLQFPNYSSELNVNALELDDSALYLCASSVGGPSSYEQYFGPGTRLTVT.

The V and J genes are TRBV28 and TRBJ1-1; the D is unclear. The CDR3 has 9 residues. Deletions cut 5 bases from V and 10 bases from J, with 5 bases between. Germline-derived CDR1 and CDR2 are MDHEN and SYDVKM. The CDR3: CASSPGAFF. CDR3 nucleotide sequence: TGTGCCAGCAGTCCAGGAGCTTTCTTT.

This chain joins TRBV7-9 and TRBJ1-1; D is uncertain. CDR1 and CDR2 (germline): SEHNR, FQNEAQ (reference sequence). The CDR3 sequence is 12 residues long. Between the trimmed V and J ends, which lost 1 base and 6 bases, there was a span of 6 bases. CDR3 nucleotide sequence: TGTGCCAGCAGCTTAGGTATCGCTGAAGCTTTCTTT. The encoded protein is CASSLGIAEAFF.

The chain joins TRBV10-3 to TRBJ2-7, with 8 bases identical to TRBD1. CDR1 is ENHRY, CDR2 SYGVKD, per germline. CDR3 length equals 15 residues. V was clipped by 4 bases and J by 2 bases; unmatched bases: 7. For the CDR3, the DNA is TGTGCCATCAGTGCCGGGACAGGATGGCCCTACGAGCAGTACTTC. Its translation is CAISAGTGWPYEQYF.

The gene calls are TRBV9 and TRBJ2-7, with a tentative D call TRBD2 (6 bases). CDR3 length: 15 amino acids. V lost 2 bases, J lost 6 bases, and 18 bases lay in between. The V gene's germline CDR1 is SGDLS and CDR2 YYNGEE. The DNA for the CDR3 is TGTGCCAGCAGCGTTGACCCCGGCCAGGGAGGCGAGCAGTACTTC. It encodes CASSVDPGQGGEQYF.

The chain joins TRBV9 to TRBJ1-2; no definite D call. The V and J ends lost 2 bases and 6 bases respectively, with 17 bases between them. CDR3 size: 15 residues. Germline values: CDR1 SGDLS, CDR2 YYNGEE. CDR3 protein: CASSVSVFERDGYTF. CDR3 DNA: TGTGCCAGCAGCGTTTCGGTTTTTGAGAGGGATGGCTACACCTTC.

The V gene is TRBV7-6, the J gene TRBJ1-4, with 7 bases fitting TRBD1. J was trimmed by 8 bases and V by 1 base; bases with no gene match: 4. Germline values: CDR1 SGHVS, CDR2 FNYEAQ. This CDR3 spans 14 amino acids. The CDR3 here is CASSLGQGREKLFF. The CDR3 region has the DNA TGTGCCAGCAGCTTAGGACAGGGCCGAGAAAAACTGTTTTTT. Combining the CDR3 with reference TRBV7-6 and TRBJ1-4 gives the whole variable domain GAGVSQSPRYKVTKRGQDVALRCDPISGHVSLYWYRQALGQGPEFLTYFNYEAQQDKSGLPNDRFSAERPEGSISTLTIQRTEQRDSAMYRCASSLGQGREKLFFGSGTQLSVL.

This sequence joins TRBV27 and TRBJ1-1; D ambiguous. There are 11 residues in the CDR3. V was clipped by 7 bases and J by 1 base, with 4 bases between them. CDR1 and CDR2 (germline): MNHEY, SMNVEV (reference sequence). CDR3 in amino acids: CASIKNTEAFF. CDR3 sequence (DNA): TGTGCCAGCATCAAGAACACTGAAGCTTTCTTT.

The chain has TRBV10-1 and TRBJ1-6, with D perhaps matching TRBD1 (6 bases). The CDR3 consists of 14 residues. V lost 10 bases to trimming and J lost 7 bases, with 17 bases between them. The germline V gene encodes CDR1 WNHNN and CDR2 SYGVQD (reference sequence). The CDR3 DNA follows: TGCGCCACCATGAACAGGGATGGGAATTCACCCCTCCACTTT. Encoded protein: CATMNRDGNSPLHF.

The J gene is TRBJ1-1, the V gene TRBV5-1, with D perhaps TRBD1 (6 bases). With 0 bases removed from V and 3 bases from J, the gap between germline ends came to 9 bases. Germline CDR1 and CDR2: SGHRS and YFSETQ. CDR3 length: 14 residues. The DNA for the CDR3 is TGCGCCAGCAGCTTGGAACAGGGCGACACTGAAGCTTTCTTT. As protein: CASSLEQGDTEAFF.

This sequence joins TRBV6-1 and TRBJ2-7; 8 bases line up with TRBD1. Germline V gene data show CDR1 as MNHNS and CDR2 as SASEGT. Germline trimming cut 7 bases from V and 2 bases from J; bases unmatched to any gene: 7. There are 14 residues in the CDR3. The chain's CDR3 is CASNIGGQAYEQYF. DNA for the CDR3: TGTGCCAGCAACATAGGGGGACAGGCCTACGAGCAGTACTTC.

This rearrangement joins TRBV9 to TRBJ2-1, with 11 bases that match TRBD2. Germline values: CDR1 SGDLS, CDR2 YYNGEE. The CDR3 runs 16 residues. The ends lost 0 bases at V and 4 bases at J; junction bases unmatched: 3. The CDR3 bases are TGTGCCAGCAGCGTAGAACTAGCGGGAGAGTACAATGAGCAGTTCTTC. This translates into CASSVELAGEYNEQFF.

This clone was observed a single time. This rearrangement joins TRBV5-1 to TRBJ1-1; D ambiguous. In germline, CDR1 is SGHRS, CDR2 YFSETQ. V lost 0 bases and J lost 0, with 6 bases in between. This CDR3 is built from 14 residues. CDR3 region: CASSLGTLNTEAFF. CDR3 DNA: TGCGCCAGCAGCTTGGGAACACTGAACACTGAAGCTTTCTTT.

The genes are TRBV7-9 and TRBJ2-5, with TRBD2 matching 10 bases. Gene TRBJ2-7 matches the end of the DNA better, so the J call may be wrong. Germline loops: CDR1 SEHNR, CDR2 FQNEAQ (reference sequence). CDR3 length: 14 amino acids. This CDR3 is CASSPGTSVYEQYF. CDR3 in DNA: TGTGCCAGCAGCCCAGGGACTAGCGTCTACGAGCAGTACTTC.

This chain uses TRBV6-6 with TRBJ2-1; D is possibly TRBD1 (6 bases). Germline V lookup: CDR1 MNHNY, CDR2 SVGAGI (reference sequence). V was pared by 4 bases and J by 15 bases, with 13 bases between. The CDR3 loop spans 11 amino acids. The CDR3 loop reads CASSSPTGLFF. In DNA form, the CDR3 reads TGTGCCAGCAGTTCCCCGACAGGTTTGTTCTTC.

This clone was picked up one time. The V and J genes are TRBV30 and TRBJ2-3; tentative D call: TRBD2 (5 bases). The CDR3 is 13 amino acids. Deletions cut 6 bases from V and 2 bases from J, with 12 bases between. Looked up from germline, CDR1 is GTSNPN and CDR2 is SVGIG (reference sequence). CDR3 in amino acids: CACPGVHTDTQYF. The CDR3 DNA follows: TGTGCCTGCCCCGGGGTTCACACAGATACGCAGTATTTT.

This clone was recorded only once. The V gene is TRBV7-9, the J gene TRBJ2-2; D might be TRBD1 (6 bases). Per the germline V gene, CDR1 is SEHNR and CDR2 is FQNEAQ (reference sequence). This CDR3 has 15 amino acids. With 2 bases removed from V and 3 bases from J, the gap between germline ends came to 10 bases. The CDR3 coding sequence is TGTGCCAGCAGCTTAAGACAGGACTACACCGGGGAGCTGTTTTTT. This sequence encodes CASSLRQDYTGELFF.

With regard to this clone: One junction end disagrees with the germline gene, perhaps due to a read error. This sequence joins TRBV7-9 and TRBJ1-1; 7 nucleotides match TRBD1. Germline values: CDR1 SEHNR, CDR2 FQNEAQ (reference sequence). The CDR3 spans 16 residues. This CDR3 reads CSSSLAPGTVNTEAFF. DNA for the CDR3: TGTTCCAGCAGCTTAGCCCCCGGGACAGTGAACACTGAAGCTTTCTTT.

The chain combines TRBV6-6 with TRBJ2-7; 8 bases align to TRBD1. The CDR3 runs 14 residues. Germline CDR1 and CDR2: MNHNY and SVGAGI (reference sequence). The V segment lost 2 bases and the J segment 5 bases; nucleotides outside the gene matches: 5. CDR3 amino acids: CASSYPTGENEQYF. The CDR3, as DNA: TGTGCCAGCAGTTACCCGACAGGGGAAAACGAGCAGTACTTC.

This chain connects TRBV6-5 to TRBJ1-2; 8 bases are a match to TRBD1. Per the germline V gene, CDR1 is MNHEY and CDR2 is SVGAGI. Trimming removed 6 bases from V and 8 bases from J; junction bases left unmatched: 5. This CDR3 contains 12 residues. CDR3 in amino acids: CASRMTGVGYTF. The CDR3 nucleotides read TGTGCCAGCAGAATGACAGGGGTCGGCTACACCTTC.

The chain recombines TRBV18 with TRBJ2-6, with 9 bases identical to TRBD1. The CDR3 spans 19 residues. The V and J ends lost 3 bases and 3 bases, in that order; junction bases with no gene match: 12. Germline CDR1 KGHSH, CDR2 LQKENI. The DNA of the CDR3 is TGTGCCAGCTCACCGCTGTCGGGACAGGGATTAGTTGGGGCCAACGTCCTGACTTTC. Its protein is CASSPLSGQGLVGANVLTF.